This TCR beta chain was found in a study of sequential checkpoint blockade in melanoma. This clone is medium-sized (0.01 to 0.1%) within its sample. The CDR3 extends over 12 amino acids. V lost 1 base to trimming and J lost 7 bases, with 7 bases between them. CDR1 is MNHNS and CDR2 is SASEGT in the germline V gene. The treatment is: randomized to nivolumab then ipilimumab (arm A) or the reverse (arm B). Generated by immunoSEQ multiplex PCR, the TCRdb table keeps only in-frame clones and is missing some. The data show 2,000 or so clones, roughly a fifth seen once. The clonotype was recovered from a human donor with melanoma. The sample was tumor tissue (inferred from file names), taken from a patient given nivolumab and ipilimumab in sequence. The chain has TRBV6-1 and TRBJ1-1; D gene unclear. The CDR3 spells CASSEVGDEAFF. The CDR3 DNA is TGTGCCAGCAGTGAAGTTGGCGATGAAGCTTTCTTT.